This T cell receptor beta chain emerged from a study of response to subunit inactivated influenza vaccine. Concerning this clonotype itself: Its cognate antigen is unknown.

Overall study results and limits: With each seasonal influenza vaccination, the authors suggested, few new T cells are recruited.

Trimming at V came to 3 bases and at J to 3 bases, leaving 3 bases not matched to a gene. The length of the CDR3 is 16 residues. Germline V CDR1 and CDR2: SGDLS, YYNGEE. TCRdb analysed the RT-PCR reads with MiXCR anew, one entry per CDR3 protein. This table holds some 180,000 distinct CDR3 sequences, roughly 8.7% found once. The TCR comes from a man between 50 and 59 years old who received an inactivated influenza vaccine. V usage is TRBV9 and J usage is TRBJ2-3, with 14 bases lining up with TRBD2. Sequencing was performed on non-naive T cells sorted from PBMCs, taken on the day of vaccination. CDR3 sequence: CASSETSGRVTDTQYF. The CDR3 DNA follows: TGTGCCAGCAGCGAGACTAGCGGGAGGGTTACAGATACGCAGTATTTT.